This TCR beta chain was documented in a study of human T cells and chemical hapten exposure. Study summary: Among samples, TCR yields varied mainly because of small differences in pooled library volume. General study findings and limits: The formation of large CDR3 similarity clusters by expanded TCRs significantly exceeded that of controls.

In its sample, this clonotype was seen many times. Its antigen is as yet unknown. Individual cDNA molecules each carried unique molecular identifiers attached by the library. TCRdb reprocessed the RACE reads with MiXCR, giving one entry per CDR3 protein. The repertoire holds roughly 72,000 distinct CDR3 sequences, 10% seen once, with around 1.5% in the top ten. CDR1 and CDR2 from the germline V gene are GTSNPN and SVGIG (reference sequence). Trimming cost V 4 bases and J 0 bases, with 12 bases left between them. There are 15 residues in the CDR3. Time point meaning: patch test 1, 2 weeks after DPC sensitization. Treatment indicated: therapeutic diphenylcyclopropenone sensitization with weekly scalp DPC.

The receptor was derived from a woman aged 45-65 years with alopecia areata. Some clones in this sample may be carry-over from other donors' samples. Specimen: whole blood, collected in connection with sensitization to the hapten diphenylcyclopropenone (DPC). The chain is built from TRBV30 and TRBJ2-2; the D gene is possibly TRBD2 (7 bases). The CDR3 sequence: CAWTGGRSNTGELFF. CDR3 DNA sequence: TGTGCCTGGACCGGGGGGCGGTCGAACACCGGGGAGCTGTTTTTT.